The present T cell receptor (beta chain) was sequenced within a study of prognosis after radiotherapy for stage I lung cancer. Whole-study context: The enrollment of patients with stage I non-small cell lung cancer occurred between April 2018 and 2019. The study recorded squamous cell carcinoma in about seven patients and adenocarcinoma in 11 to 12. Distant metastases arose in several patients, median roughly 7 months post-radiotherapy; some 15 had no significant progression. Findings of the study overall: Whether the expanded TCR clones were tumor-specific was not determined.

V lost 0 bases and J 5 bases, leaving 4 bases between the germline ends. Germline CDR1 MNHNS, CDR2 SASEGT. This CDR3 has 12 residues. Amplicons of TCR beta CDR3 were generated from genomic DNA by two-round multiplex PCR. Amplification during the initial PCR round employed primers specific to each TRBV and TRBJ gene. One entry per CDR3 protein, called by TCRdb with MiXCR from the multiplex PCR reads. The data hold roughly 30,000 distinct CDR3 sequences, with roughly two fifths observed a single time. By its share, this clonotype is medium-sized (0.01 to 0.1%). Its specificity is not known. The receptor comes from a donor at least 50 years old with non-small cell lung cancer. The chain has TRBV6-1 and TRBJ1-2, with D unresolved. This material consisted of PBMCs, taken before or after stereotactic body radiation therapy (not recorded which). The CDR3 sequence is CASSEAGYGYTF. The CDR3 DNA reads TGTGCCAGCAGTGAAGCTGGGTATGGCTACACCTTC.